One T cell receptor (beta chain) is described in this entry. Data came from immunoSEQ multiplex PCR; TCRdb stores just in-frame clones and leaves some out. The sample consists of approximately 160,000 clones, 70% to 90% of them appearing once. The CDR3 contains 13 residues. The germline V gene has CDR1 SGHVS and CDR2 FQNEAQ. Trimming took 5 bases from V and 7 from J, leaving 14 bases between them. These data come from a study of blood T cell repertoires in COVID-19. Study summary: Samples came from the United States, Italy and Spain, spanning acute and convalescent COVID-19. The analysed material was cDNA or gDNA that came from T cells, B-cell-depleted T cells, or PBMCs.

This clonotype was obtained from a woman in her sixties or seventies with COVID-19, enrolled during active disease. The chain recombines TRBV7-8 with TRBJ1-1; D may be TRBD1 (5 bases). The material sequenced was peripheral blood. For the CDR3, the DNA is TGTGCCAGCAGCCCCCCGTTGGGGGGTGAAGCTTTCTTT. Encoded protein: CASSPPLGGEAFF.